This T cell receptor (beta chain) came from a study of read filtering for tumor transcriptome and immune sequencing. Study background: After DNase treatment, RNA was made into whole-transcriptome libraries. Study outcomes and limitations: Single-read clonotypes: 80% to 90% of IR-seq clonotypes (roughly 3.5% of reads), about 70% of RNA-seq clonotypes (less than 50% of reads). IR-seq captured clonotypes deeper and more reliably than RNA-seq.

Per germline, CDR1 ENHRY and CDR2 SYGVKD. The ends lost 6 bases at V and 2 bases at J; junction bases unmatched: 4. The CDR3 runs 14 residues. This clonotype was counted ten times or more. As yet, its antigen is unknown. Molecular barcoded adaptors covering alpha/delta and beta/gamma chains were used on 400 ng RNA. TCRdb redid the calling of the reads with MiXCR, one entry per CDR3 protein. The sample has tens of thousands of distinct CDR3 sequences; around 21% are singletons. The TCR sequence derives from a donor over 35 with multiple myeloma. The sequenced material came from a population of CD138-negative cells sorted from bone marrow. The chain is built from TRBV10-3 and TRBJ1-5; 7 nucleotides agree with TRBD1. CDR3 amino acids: CAISHDRGNQPQHF. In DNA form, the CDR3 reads TGTGCCATCAGCCACGACAGGGGCAATCAGCCCCAGCATTTT.